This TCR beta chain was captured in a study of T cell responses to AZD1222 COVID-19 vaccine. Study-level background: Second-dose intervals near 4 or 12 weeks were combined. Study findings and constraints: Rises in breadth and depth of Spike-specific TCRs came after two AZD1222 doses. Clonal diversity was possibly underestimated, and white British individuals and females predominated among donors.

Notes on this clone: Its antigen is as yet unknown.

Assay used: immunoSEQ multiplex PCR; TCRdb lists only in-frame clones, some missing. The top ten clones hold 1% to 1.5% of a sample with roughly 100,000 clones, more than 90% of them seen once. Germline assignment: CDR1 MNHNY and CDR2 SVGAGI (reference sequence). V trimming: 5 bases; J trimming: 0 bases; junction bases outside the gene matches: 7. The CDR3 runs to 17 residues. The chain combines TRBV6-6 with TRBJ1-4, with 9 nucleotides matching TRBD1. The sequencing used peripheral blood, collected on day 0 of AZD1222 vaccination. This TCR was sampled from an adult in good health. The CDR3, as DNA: TGTGCCAGCAGTCCAGTGGACAGGGGTGCAACTAATGAAAAACTGTTTTTT. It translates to CASSPVDRGATNEKLFF.